The 12 T cell receptor beta chains reported below all come from one sample, sequenced in a study of vaccination and CD4 T cells after COVID-19. Antigen specificity for these receptors is unknown. Treatment: 10-day PBMC culture with coronavirus spike peptide pools or control peptides (ViraFEST assay). Oncomine TCR Beta short-read sequencing was applied to DNA from cultured CD4+ T cells. Using its own MiXCR run on the PCR reads, TCRdb lists one record per CDR3 protein. The sample holds approximately 2,000 distinct CDR3 sequences, 25% to 30% seen once. Here the sequenced sample was CD4+ T cells from blood, cultured in vitro, taken after SARS-CoV-2 vaccination. The receptors here all came from a human donor who had recovered from COVID-19.

In its sample, this clonotype ranks as large. The gene calls are TRBV27 and TRBJ2-5, with 8 bases identical to TRBD1. The CDR3 has 16 residues. V shed 6 bases and J 3 bases; nucleotides not matched to a gene: 12. The germline CDR1 and CDR2 sequences are MNHEY and SMNVEV (reference sequence). The CDR3 DNA sequence: TGTGCCAGCAGCCCCTTTCGGACAGGGTCTGAAGAGACCCAGTACTTC. Protein sequence: CASSPFRTGSEETQYF.

This chain connects TRBV28 to TRBJ1-2; D is undetermined. This CDR3 has 13 amino acids. Germline CDR1 is MDHEN and CDR2 is SYDVKM. V was pared by 2 bases and J by 7 bases, with 11 bases between. The CDR3 DNA reads TGTGCCAGCAGTTTACGCCAGGATAGTGGCTACACCTTC. It specifies CASSLRQDSGYTF.

By sample share, this clonotype is large. The rearrangement links TRBV20-1 to TRBJ1-6; 10 bases match TRBD1. Germline CDR1 is DFQATT and CDR2 is SNEGSKA (reference sequence). The CDR3 consists of 14 residues. Trimming cost V 6 bases and J 7 bases; bases outside gene matches: 6. The CDR3 region has the DNA TGCAGTGCCCGACAGGGGGCGCAAAATTCACCCCTCCACTTT. This translates into CSARQGAQNSPLHF.

This clonotype showed up just a few times. The chain employs TRBV24-1 and TRBJ1-5; D gene ambiguous. Germline lookup yields CDR1 KGHDR and CDR2 SFDVKD. This CDR3 is built from 14 residues. The V and J ends lost 4 bases and 2 bases respectively, with 8 bases between them. CDR3 sequence: CATSDSNGNQPQHF. The DNA of the CDR3 is TGTGCCACCAGTGACTCCAACGGCAATCAGCCCCAGCATTTT.

Only a few counts were recorded for this clonotype. This rearrangement joins TRBV7-2 to TRBJ1-5; weak D call: TRBD1 (5 bases). Germline CDR1 is SGHTA and CDR2 is FQGNSA. V was shortened by 0 bases and J by 1 base, with 13 bases between the two germline ends. This CDR3 comprises 17 residues. The CDR3 nucleotides are TGTGCCAGCAGCTTAGCCGCCGGGGGTCTGAGCAATCAGCCCCAGCATTTT. This encodes CASSLAAGGLSNQPQHF.

This clonotype is classed as medium-sized. CDR3 bases: TGCAGTGCTCCTCCCAGGGGTTGGGGAGAGACCCAGTACTTC. It encodes CSAPPRGWGETQYF. This rearrangement joins TRBV20-1 to TRBJ2-5; TRBD1 might be the D (6 bases). Trimming took 5 bases from V and 4 from J, leaving 17 bases between them. Germline V gene sequence: CDR1 DFQATT, CDR2 SNEGSKA (reference sequence). This CDR3 has 14 residues.

J is TRBJ1-1 and V is TRBV18, with a weak D call TRBD1 (5 bases). Looked up from germline, CDR1 is KGHSH and CDR2 is LQKENI. The V gene lost 3 bases and the J gene lost 2 bases, with 10 bases spanning the gap. CDR3 length: 14 amino acids. In nucleotides, the CDR3 is TGTGCCAGCTCACCGGCCGGGGCTAACACTGAAGCTTTCTTT. It encodes CASSPAGANTEAFF.

By share, this clonotype counts as large (0.1 to 1%). The gene calls are TRBV20-1 and TRBJ2-7; D remains unclear. Germline assignment: CDR1 DFQATT and CDR2 SNEGSKA (reference sequence). This CDR3 comprises 13 residues. Trimming left V 0 bases short and J 3 bases short, with 9 bases between. CDR3 in DNA: TGCAGTGCTAGAGATCCAACGGGCTACGAGCAGTACTTC. As protein: CSARDPTGYEQYF.

This clonotype was seen only a few times. The CDR3, as DNA: TGTGCCAGCAGCTTGTCTAGATTGGATGGCTACACCTTC. Amino acid sequence: CASSLSRLDGYTF. The chain recombines TRBV7-3 with TRBJ1-2; no clear D gene. CDR1 is SGHTA, CDR2 FQGTGA, per germline. Trimming shortened V by 3 bases and J by 6 bases, and 11 bases separated the two germline ends. The CDR3 runs to 13 residues.

This chain connects TRBV25-1 to TRBJ2-6; D gene ambiguous. Trimming took off 5 bases at V and 0 bases at J, with 5 bases between the two ends. CDR1 MGHDK and CDR2 SYGVNS come from the germline V gene. The CDR3 is 14 amino acids. For the CDR3, the DNA is TGTGCCAGCAGTTGGAGCTCTGGGGCCAACGTCCTGACTTTC. Its translation: CASSWSSGANVLTF.

V usage is TRBV20-1 and J usage is TRBJ1-6, with no clear D. CDR1 is DFQATT, CDR2 SNEGSKA, per germline (reference sequence). Trimming took off 4 bases at V and 10 bases at J, with 11 bases between the two ends. This CDR3 is built from 12 residues. CDR3: CSANDLNSPLHF. The CDR3 nucleotides read TGCAGTGCTAATGACTTGAACTCACCCCTCCACTTT.

This clonotype appeared a single time. The rearrangement links TRBV7-8 to TRBJ2-2; no definite D call. Trimming removed 5 bases at V and 1 base at J, with 8 bases between. The CDR3 is made up of 14 amino acids. Germline loops: CDR1 SGHVS, CDR2 FQNEAQ. The CDR3 spells CASSGSGNTGELFF. The CDR3 bases are TGTGCCAGCAGCGGGTCGGGGAACACCGGGGAGCTGTTTTTT.